This T cell receptor beta chain stems from a study of blood T cell repertoires in COVID-19. About the study: Whether acute or convalescent, the COVID-19 samples came from the United States, Italy and Spain.

TCRdb keeps only in-frame clones here, not all; method: immunoSEQ multiplex PCR. Of roughly 250,000 clones listed, 87% are singletons. This study enrolled people aged about 18 to 90 from about two dozen US geographic areas. Researchers sorted participants into cohorts using their self-reported clinical history. The germline V gene has CDR1 MNHEY and CDR2 SVGAGI. V shed 2 bases and J shed 0 bases, with 7 bases lying between them. This CDR3 is built from 14 residues. The sequence derives from a woman aged 25 to 45 with acute COVID-19. The genes are TRBV6-5 and TRBJ2-5; D ambiguous. Sequencing used PBMCs or T cells enriched from blood (not recorded which). CDR3 DNA sequence: TGTGCCAGCAGTTACAGGAGACACCAAGAGACCCAGTACTTC. This translates into CASSYRRHQETQYF.